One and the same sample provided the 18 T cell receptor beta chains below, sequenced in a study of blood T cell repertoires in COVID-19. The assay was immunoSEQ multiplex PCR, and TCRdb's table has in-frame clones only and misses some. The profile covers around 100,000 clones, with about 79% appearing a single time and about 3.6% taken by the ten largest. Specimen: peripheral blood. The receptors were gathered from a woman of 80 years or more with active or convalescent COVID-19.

Written as DNA, the CDR3 is TGTGCCACCAGCAGGGAGGGAGGGTATGAAAAACTGTTTTTT. It encodes CATSREGGYEKLFF. This chain uses TRBV15 with TRBJ1-4, with D hard to call. From germline, CDR1 is LNHNV and CDR2 YYDKDF (reference sequence). The CDR3 contains 14 residues. V was cut by 3 bases and J by 6 bases, with 11 bases left in between.

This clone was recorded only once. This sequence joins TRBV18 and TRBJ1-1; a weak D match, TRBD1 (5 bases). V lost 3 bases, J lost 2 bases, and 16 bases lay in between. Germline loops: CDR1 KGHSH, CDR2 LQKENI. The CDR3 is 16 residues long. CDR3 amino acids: CASSPLTGDLNTEAFF. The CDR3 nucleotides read TGTGCCAGCTCACCGCTTACAGGCGACCTAAACACTGAAGCTTTCTTT.

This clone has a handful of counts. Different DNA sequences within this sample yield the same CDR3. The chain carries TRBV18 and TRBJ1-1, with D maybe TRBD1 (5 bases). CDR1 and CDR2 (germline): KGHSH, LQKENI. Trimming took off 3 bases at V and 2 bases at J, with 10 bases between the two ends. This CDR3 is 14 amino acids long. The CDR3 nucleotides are TGTGCCAGCTCACCGGGGCAGGGCAACACTGAAGCTTTCTTT. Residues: CASSPGQGNTEAFF.

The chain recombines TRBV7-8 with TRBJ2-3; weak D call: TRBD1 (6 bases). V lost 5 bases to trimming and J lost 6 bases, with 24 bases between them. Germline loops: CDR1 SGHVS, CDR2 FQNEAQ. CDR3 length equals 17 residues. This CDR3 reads CASSPRQEDSPRDTQYF. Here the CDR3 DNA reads TGTGCCAGCAGCCCGCGACAGGAGGACTCTCCTCGGGATACGCAGTATTTT. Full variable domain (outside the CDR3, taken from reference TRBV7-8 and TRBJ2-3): GAGVSQSPRYKVAKRGQDVALRCDPISGHVSLFWYQQALGQGPEFLTYFQNEAQLDKSGLPSDRFFAERPEGSVSTLKIQRTQQEDSAVYLCASSPRQEDSPRDTQYFGPGTRLTVL.

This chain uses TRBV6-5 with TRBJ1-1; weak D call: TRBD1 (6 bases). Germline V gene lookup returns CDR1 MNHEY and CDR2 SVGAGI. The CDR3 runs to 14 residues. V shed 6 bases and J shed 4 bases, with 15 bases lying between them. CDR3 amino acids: CASSLDSGGTEAFF. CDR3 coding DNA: TGTGCCAGCAGCTTGGACAGCGGGGGCACTGAAGCTTTCTTT.

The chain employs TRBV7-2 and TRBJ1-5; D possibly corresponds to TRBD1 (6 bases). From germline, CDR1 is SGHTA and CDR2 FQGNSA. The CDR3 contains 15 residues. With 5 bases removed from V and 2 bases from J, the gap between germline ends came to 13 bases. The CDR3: CASSPGQSGNQPQHF. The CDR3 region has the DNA TGTGCCAGCAGCCCCGGACAGTCGGGCAATCAGCCCCAGCATTTT.

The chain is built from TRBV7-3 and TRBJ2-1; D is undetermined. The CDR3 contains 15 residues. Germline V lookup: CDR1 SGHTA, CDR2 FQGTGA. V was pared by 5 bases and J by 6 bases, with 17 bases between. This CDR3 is CASSRSTPPGNEQFF. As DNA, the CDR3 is TGTGCCAGCAGCCGTTCGACCCCGCCGGGCAATGAGCAGTTCTTC.

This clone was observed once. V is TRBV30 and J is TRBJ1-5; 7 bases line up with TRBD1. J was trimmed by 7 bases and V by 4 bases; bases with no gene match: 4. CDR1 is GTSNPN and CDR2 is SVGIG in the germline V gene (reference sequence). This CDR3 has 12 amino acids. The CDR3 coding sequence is TGTGCCTGGAAGGGGGCAGGCCAGCCCCAGCATTTT. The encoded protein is CAWKGAGQPQHF.

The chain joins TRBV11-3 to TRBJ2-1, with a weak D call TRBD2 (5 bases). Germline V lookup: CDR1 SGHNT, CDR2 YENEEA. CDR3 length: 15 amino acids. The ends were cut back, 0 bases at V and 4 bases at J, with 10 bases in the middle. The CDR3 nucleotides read TGTGCCAGCAGCTTAGACGGCGGGCCTTACAATGAGCAGTTCTTC. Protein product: CASSLDGGPYNEQFF.

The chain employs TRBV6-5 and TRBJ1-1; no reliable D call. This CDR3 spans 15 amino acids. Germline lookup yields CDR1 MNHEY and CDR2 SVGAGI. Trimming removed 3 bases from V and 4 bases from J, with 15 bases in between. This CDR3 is CASSYTSVRGTEAFF. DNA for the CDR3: TGTGCCAGCAGTTATACTTCGGTACGGGGCACTGAAGCTTTCTTT.

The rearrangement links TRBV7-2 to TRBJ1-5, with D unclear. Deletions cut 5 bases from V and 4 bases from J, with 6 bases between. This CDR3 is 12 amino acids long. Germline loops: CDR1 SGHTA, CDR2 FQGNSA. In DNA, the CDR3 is TGTGCCAGCAGCGTTCTTAATCAGCCCCAGCATTTT. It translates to CASSVLNQPQHF.

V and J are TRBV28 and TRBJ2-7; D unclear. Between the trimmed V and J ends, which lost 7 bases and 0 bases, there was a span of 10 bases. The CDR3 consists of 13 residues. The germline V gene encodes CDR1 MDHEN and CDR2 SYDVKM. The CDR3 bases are TGTGCCAGCATCGAGGCGAGCTCCTACGAGCAGTACTTC. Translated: CASIEASSYEQYF. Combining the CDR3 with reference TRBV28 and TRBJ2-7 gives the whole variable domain DVKVTQSSRYLVKRTGEKVFLECVQDMDHENMFWYRQDPGLGLRLIYFSYDVKMKEKGDIPEGYSVSREKKERFSLILESASTNQTSMYLCASIEASSYEQYFGPGTRLTVT.

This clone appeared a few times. Here the CDR3 DNA reads TGTGCCAGCAGTCTCCGGACAGGGTTTGGTGAAAAACTGTTTTTT. Protein: CASSLRTGFGEKLFF. This chain joins TRBV27 and TRBJ1-4; TRBD1 aligns across 8 bases. V shed 5 bases and J 7 bases; nucleotides not matched to a gene: 9. CDR1 is MNHEY, CDR2 SMNVEV, per germline (reference sequence). The CDR3 loop spans 15 amino acids.

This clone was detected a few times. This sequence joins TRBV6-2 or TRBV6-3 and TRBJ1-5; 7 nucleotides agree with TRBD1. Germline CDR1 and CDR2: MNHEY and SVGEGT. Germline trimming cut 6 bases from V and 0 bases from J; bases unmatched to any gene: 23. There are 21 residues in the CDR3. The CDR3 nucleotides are TGTGCCAGCAGCCTTAGAACTACAGGGGCCCACCGACCGAATAGCAATCAGCCCCAGCATTTT. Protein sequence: CASSLRTTGAHRPNSNQPQHF.

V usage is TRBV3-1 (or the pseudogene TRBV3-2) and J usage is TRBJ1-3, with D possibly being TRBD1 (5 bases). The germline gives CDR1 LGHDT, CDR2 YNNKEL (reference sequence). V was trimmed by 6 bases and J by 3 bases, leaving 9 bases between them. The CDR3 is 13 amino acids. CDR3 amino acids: CASRAGGGNTIYF. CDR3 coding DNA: TGTGCCAGCAGAGCGGGGGGTGGAAACACCATATATTTT.

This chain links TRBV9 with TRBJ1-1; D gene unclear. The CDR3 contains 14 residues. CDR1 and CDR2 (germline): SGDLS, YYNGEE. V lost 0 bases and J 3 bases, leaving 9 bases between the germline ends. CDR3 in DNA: TGTGCCAGCAGCGTAGGTCGTGCGGACACTGAAGCTTTCTTT. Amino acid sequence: CASSVGRADTEAFF.

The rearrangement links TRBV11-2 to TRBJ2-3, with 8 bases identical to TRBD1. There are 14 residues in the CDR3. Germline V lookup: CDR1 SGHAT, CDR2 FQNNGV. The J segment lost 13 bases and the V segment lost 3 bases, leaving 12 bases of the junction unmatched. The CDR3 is CASSLGRGPYPEYF. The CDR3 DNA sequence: TGTGCCAGCAGCTTGGGCAGGGGGCCGTACCCTGAGTATTTT.

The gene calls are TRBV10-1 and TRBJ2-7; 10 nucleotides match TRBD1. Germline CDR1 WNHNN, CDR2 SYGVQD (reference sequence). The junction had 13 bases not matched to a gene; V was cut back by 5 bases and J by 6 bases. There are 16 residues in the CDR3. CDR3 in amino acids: CASSQYPGTGVPEQYF. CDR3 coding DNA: TGCGCCAGCAGTCAGTATCCCGGGACAGGGGTCCCCGAGCAGTACTTC.